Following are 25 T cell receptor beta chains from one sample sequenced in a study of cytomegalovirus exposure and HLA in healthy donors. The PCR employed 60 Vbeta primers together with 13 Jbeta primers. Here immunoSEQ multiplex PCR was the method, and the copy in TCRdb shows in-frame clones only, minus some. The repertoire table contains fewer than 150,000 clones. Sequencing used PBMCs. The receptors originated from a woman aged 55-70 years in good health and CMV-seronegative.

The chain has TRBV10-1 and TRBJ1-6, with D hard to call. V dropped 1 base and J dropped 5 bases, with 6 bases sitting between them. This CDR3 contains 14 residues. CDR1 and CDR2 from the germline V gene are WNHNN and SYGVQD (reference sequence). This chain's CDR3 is CASSEYQDNSPLHF. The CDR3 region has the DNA TGCGCCAGCAGTGAGTACCAGGATAATTCACCCCTCCACTTT.

CDR3 nucleotides: TGTGCCAGCAGGGGGAACACCAGGGGGACCGCAGCTAACTATGGCTACACCTTC. This translates into CASRGNTRGTAANYGYTF. J is TRBJ1-2 and V is TRBV5-4; 7 nucleotides match TRBD1. The CDR3 has 18 residues. V trimming: 5 bases; J trimming: 0 bases; junction bases outside the gene matches: 16. Germline CDR1 and CDR2: SGHNT and YYREEE (reference sequence).

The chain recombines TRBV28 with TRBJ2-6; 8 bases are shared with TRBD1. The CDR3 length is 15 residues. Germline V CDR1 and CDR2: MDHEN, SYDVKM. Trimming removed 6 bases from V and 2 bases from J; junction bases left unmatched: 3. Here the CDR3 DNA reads TGTGCCAGCAGGTCAGGGGGCGCTGGGGCCAACGTCCTGACTTTC. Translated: CASRSGGAGANVLTF.

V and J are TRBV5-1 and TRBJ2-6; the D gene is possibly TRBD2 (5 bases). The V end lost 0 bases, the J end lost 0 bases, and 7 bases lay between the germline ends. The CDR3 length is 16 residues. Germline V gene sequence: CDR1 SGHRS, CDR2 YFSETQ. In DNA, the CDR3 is TGCGCCAGCAGCTTGGCGGGATCCTCTGGGGCCAACGTCCTGACTTTC. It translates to CASSLAGSSGANVLTF.

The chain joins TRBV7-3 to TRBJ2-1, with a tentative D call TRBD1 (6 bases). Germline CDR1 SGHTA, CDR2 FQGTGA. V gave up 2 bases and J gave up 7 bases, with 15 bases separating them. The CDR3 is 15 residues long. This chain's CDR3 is CASSLQGFGGNEQFF. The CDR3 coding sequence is TGTGCCAGCAGCTTACAGGGGTTTGGGGGAAATGAGCAGTTCTTC.

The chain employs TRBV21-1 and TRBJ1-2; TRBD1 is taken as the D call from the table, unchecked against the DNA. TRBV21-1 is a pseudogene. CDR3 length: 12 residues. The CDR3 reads CASRRQNYGYTF. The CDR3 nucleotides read TGTGCCAGCAGAAGACAGAACTATGGCTACACCTTC.

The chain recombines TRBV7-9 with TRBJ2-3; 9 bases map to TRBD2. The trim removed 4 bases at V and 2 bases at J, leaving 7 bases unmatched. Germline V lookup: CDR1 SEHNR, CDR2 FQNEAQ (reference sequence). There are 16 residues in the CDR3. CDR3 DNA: TGTGCCAGCAGCTCCACCGGGACTAGCTTCACAGATACGCAGTATTTT. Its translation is CASSSTGTSFTDTQYF.

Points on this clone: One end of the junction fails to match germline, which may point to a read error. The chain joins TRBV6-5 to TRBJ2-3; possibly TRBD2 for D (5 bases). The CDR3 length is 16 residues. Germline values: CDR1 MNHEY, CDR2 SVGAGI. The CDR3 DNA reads TGTGCCAGCAGTTACTCTTCACGTGCTAGCACAGATACACAGTATTTT. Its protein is CASSYSSRASTDTQYF.

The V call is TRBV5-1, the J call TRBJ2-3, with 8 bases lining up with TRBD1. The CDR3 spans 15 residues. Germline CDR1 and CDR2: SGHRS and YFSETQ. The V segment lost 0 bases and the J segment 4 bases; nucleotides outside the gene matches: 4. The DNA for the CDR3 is TGCGCCAGCAGCTTGGAGGGACAGGTGCCAGATACGCAGTATTTT. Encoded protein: CASSLEGQVPDTQYF.

The CDR3 spells CASSFLNPGSTDTQYF. Here the CDR3 DNA reads TGTGCCAGCAGCTTTTTGAACCCAGGGAGCACAGATACGCAGTATTTT. The rearrangement links TRBV2 to TRBJ2-3; maybe TRBD1 (5 bases). Germline V gives CDR1 SNHLY, CDR2 FYNNEI. Trimming pared 6 bases from V and 0 bases from J, leaving 16 bases between. The CDR3 extends over 16 amino acids.

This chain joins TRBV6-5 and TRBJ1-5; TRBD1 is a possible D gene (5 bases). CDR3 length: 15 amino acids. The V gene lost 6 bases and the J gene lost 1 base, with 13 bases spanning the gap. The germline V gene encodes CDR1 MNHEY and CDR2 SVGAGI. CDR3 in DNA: TGTGCCAGCAGGGCCGGACAAGAGAGCAATCAGCCCCAGCATTTT. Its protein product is CASRAGQESNQPQHF.

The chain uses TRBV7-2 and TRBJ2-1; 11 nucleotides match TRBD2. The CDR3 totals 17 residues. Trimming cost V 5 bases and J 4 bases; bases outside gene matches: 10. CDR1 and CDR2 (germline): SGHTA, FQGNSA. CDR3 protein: CASSPGTSGSRYNEQFF. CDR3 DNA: TGTGCCAGCAGCCCCGGGACTAGCGGCTCGAGATACAATGAGCAGTTCTTC.

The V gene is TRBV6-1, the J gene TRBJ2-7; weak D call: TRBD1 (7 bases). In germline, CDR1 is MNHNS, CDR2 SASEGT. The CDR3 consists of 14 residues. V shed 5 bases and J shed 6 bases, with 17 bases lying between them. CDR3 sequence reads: CASSPTEGAGEQYF. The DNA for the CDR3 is TGTGCCAGCAGTCCTACGGAGGGGGCGGGCGAGCAGTACTTC.

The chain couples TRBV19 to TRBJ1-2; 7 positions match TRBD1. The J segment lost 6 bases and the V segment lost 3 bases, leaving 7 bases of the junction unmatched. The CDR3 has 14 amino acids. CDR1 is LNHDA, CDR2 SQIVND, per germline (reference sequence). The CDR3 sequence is CASSIIQGDHGYTF. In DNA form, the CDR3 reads TGTGCCAGTAGTATCATCCAGGGGGATCATGGCTACACCTTC.

This CDR3 is CASSFTVGRRRETQYF. The CDR3 nucleotides read TGTGCCAGTAGTTTCACTGTTGGGAGACGACGTGAGACCCAGTACTTC. The chain uses TRBV19 and TRBJ2-5; TRBD2 might be the D (5 bases). Germline lookup yields CDR1 LNHDA and CDR2 SQIVND (reference sequence). Between the trimmed V and J ends, which lost 5 bases and 5 bases, there was a span of 21 bases. This CDR3 spans 16 amino acids.

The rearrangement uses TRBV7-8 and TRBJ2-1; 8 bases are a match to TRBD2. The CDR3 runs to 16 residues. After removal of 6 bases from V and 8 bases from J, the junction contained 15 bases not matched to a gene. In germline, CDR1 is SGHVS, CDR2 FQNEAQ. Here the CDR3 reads CASSKMRTSTPHEQFF. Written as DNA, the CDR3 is TGTGCCAGCAGTAAAATGCGGACTAGCACCCCACATGAGCAGTTCTTC.

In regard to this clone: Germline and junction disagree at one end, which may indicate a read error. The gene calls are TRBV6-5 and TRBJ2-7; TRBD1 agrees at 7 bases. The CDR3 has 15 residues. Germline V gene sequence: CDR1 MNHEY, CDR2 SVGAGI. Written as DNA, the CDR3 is TGTGCCAGCAGTTACAAGCCAGGGGGTCCCTACGAGCGGTACTTC. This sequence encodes CASSYKPGGPYERYF.

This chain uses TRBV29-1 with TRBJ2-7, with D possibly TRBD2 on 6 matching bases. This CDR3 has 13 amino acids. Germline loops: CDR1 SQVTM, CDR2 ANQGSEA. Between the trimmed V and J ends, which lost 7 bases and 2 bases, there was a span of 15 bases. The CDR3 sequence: CSAGGLSAYEQYF. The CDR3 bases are TGCAGCGCTGGGGGACTTTCAGCCTACGAGCAGTACTTC.

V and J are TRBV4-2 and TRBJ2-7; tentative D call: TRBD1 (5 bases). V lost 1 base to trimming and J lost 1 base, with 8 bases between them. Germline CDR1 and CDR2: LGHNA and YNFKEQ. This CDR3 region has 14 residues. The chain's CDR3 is CASSQGQGSYEQYF. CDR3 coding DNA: TGTGCCAGCAGCCAAGGGCAGGGATCCTACGAGCAGTACTTC.

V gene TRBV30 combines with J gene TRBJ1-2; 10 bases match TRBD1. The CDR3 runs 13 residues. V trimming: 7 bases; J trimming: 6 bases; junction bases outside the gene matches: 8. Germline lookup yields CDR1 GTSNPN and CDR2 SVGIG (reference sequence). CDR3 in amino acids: CAFSHGTGDGYTF. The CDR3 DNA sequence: TGTGCCTTCTCCCACGGGACAGGGGATGGCTACACCTTC.

CDR3 DNA sequence: TGCGCCAGCAGCTGGATGGGACAGGGTAGCGAGCAGTACTTC. This translates into CASSWMGQGSEQYF. The genes are TRBV5-1 and TRBJ2-7, with 9 bases fitting TRBD1. Germline trimming cut 3 bases from V and 6 bases from J; bases unmatched to any gene: 7. The CDR3 sequence is 14 residues long. Germline lookup yields CDR1 SGHRS and CDR2 YFSETQ.

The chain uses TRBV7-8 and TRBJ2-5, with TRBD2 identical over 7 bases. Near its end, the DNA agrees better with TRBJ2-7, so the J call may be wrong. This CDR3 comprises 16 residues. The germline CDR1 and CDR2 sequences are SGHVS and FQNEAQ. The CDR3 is CASSLGLADSSYEQYF. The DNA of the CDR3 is TGTGCCAGCAGCTTAGGCCTAGCGGATAGCTCCTACGAGCAGTACTTC.

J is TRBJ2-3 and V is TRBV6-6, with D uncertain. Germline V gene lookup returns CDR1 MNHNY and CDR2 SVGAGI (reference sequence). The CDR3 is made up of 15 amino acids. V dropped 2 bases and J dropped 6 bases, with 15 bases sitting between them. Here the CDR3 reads CASSYLYSAGDTQYF. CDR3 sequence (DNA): TGTGCCAGCAGTTACCTTTACTCGGCCGGGGATACGCAGTATTTT.

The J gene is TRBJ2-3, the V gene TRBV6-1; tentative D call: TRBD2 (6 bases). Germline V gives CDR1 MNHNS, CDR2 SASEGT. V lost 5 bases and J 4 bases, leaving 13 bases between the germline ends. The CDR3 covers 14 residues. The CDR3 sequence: CASSTGLSPDTQYF. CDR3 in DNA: TGTGCCAGCAGTACAGGACTATCGCCAGATACGCAGTATTTT.

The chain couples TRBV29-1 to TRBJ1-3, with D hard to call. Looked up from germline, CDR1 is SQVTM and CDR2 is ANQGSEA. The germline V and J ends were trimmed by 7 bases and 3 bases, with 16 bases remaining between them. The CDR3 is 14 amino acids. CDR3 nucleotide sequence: TGCAGCGCCGAGGTCCCGGCGGGTGGAAACACCATATATTTT. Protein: CSAEVPAGGNTIYF.